This T cell receptor beta chain was profiled in a study of T-cell reconstitution after alpha-beta-depleted transplantation in children. Preparation of the TCRbeta library was carried out with unique molecular identifiers. TCRdb passed the PCR reads through MiXCR, listing each CDR3 protein once. Here the sample spans some 600,000 distinct CDR3 sequences, 10% to 15% being singletons. Germline V gene lookup returns CDR1 SGHRS and CDR2 YFSETQ. V was pared by 4 bases and J by 0 bases, with 11 bases between. The CDR3 consists of 15 residues. This clonotype was recorded at least ten times. The source was PBMCs, mostly from graft donor cells, collected 360 days after TCRalphabeta/CD19-depleted stem cell transplant. The TCR comes from a male patient aged 10 to 17 who had a stem cell transplant for acute myeloid leukemia, so the T cells may come from the graft donor. This chain connects TRBV5-1 to TRBJ2-1; the D is unclear. DNA for the CDR3: TGCGCCAGCAGCCGTGGACGAAGCTCCTACAATGAGCAGTTCTTC. Protein: CASSRGRSSYNEQFF.